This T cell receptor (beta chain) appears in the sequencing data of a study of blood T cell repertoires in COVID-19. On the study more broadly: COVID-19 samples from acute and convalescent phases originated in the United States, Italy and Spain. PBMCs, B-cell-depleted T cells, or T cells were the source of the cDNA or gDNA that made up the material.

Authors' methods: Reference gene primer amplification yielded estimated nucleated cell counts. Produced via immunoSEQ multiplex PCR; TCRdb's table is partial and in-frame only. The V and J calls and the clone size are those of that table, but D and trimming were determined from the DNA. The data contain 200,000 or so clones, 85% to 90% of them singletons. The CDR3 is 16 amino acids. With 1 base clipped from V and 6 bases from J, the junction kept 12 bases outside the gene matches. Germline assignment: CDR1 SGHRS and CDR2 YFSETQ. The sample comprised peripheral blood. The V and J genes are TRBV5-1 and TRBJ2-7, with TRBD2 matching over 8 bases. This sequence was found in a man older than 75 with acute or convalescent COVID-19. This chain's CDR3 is CASSLTTGTSSGEQYF. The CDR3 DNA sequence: TGCGCCAGCAGCTTGACCACCGGGACTAGTAGCGGCGAGCAGTACTTC.